The clone carrying this T cell receptor (beta chain) occurred many times. The antigen remains unidentified. The CDR3 runs to 15 residues. Per the germline V gene, CDR1 is SGHNT and CDR2 is YYREEE (reference sequence). V gave up 1 base and J gave up 3 bases, with 14 bases separating them. This entry comes from a study of early T cells in non-severe SARS-CoV-2 infection. Study at large: Sequenced material consisted of bulk RNA (from unsorted whole blood), and chains were unpaired. Whole-study findings and limits: VDJdb matching favored anti-spike CD8 responses, missing private and CD4 specificities.

The TCR library protocol attached unique molecular identifiers to the individual cDNA molecules. TCRdb reprocessed the 5' RACE reads with MiXCR, giving one entry per CDR3 protein. The repertoire includes 40,000 or so distinct CDR3 sequences, under 14% of them detected once, and roughly a fifth sits in the top ten. The receptor's source is an adult who was a healthcare worker with PCR-confirmed SARS-CoV-2 infection or an uninfected control (not recorded which). The sample comprised whole blood. The rearrangement links TRBV5-4 to TRBJ2-7; D may be TRBD1 (5 bases). Here the CDR3 DNA reads TGTGCCAGCAGCTTGATGGCCCAAGGGGACTACGAGCAGTACTTC. Its protein product is CASSLMAQGDYEQYF.